The T cell receptor beta chain described here comes from a study of blood T cell repertoires in COVID-19. Between the trimmed V and J ends, which lost 2 bases and 1 base, there was a span of 15 bases. This CDR3 is built from 17 residues. CDR1 SGHVS and CDR2 FQNEAQ come from the germline V gene. Sequencing used immunoSEQ multiplex PCR; TCRdb keeps in-frame clones, though not all of them. This sample yields roughly 430,000 clones, of which approximately 86% are seen a single time; roughly 2% belongs to the top ten. The chain is built from TRBV7-8 and TRBJ1-3, with D possibly TRBD1 on 5 matching bases. The receptor was derived from a woman in her 40s with acute COVID-19. Input material: PBMCs or T cells enriched from blood (not recorded which). CDR3 sequence reads: CASSLNMGLRSGNTIYF. Written as DNA, the CDR3 is TGTGCCAGCAGCTTAAATATGGGGCTGAGGTCTGGAAACACCATATATTTT.